This TCR beta chain was recovered during a study of blood T cell repertoires in COVID-19. The method was immunoSEQ multiplex PCR; TCRdb's version includes in-frame clones alone and lacks a portion of them. Here the sample spans 310,000 or so clones, about nine tenths being singletons. Trimming cost V 2 bases and J 2 bases, with 17 bases left between them. CDR3 length: 17 residues. Germline V lookup: CDR1 SGHVS, CDR2 FNYEAQ. Sequencing was done on a sample of peripheral blood. The clonotype originates from a woman aged 45-60 years who had recovered from COVID-19. This chain joins TRBV7-6 and TRBJ2-3, with D perhaps TRBD2 (6 bases). The CDR3 spells CASSLIVAAGTTDTQYF. CDR3 coding DNA: TGTGCCAGCAGCTTAATCGTGGCGGCGGGAACCACAGATACGCAGTATTTT.